Each of the 18 T cell receptor beta chains below was sequenced from the same sample in a study of blood T cell repertoires in COVID-19. TCRdb keeps only in-frame clones here, not all; method: immunoSEQ multiplex PCR. The table lists about 190,000 clones, 80% to 85% of them singletons, with under 7.5% in the top ten. The sequenced material came from peripheral blood. The receptors were gathered from a woman between 40 and 50 years old with acute or convalescent COVID-19.

This sequence joins TRBV21-1 and TRBJ1-5; the table calls TRBD1, which could not be checked here. TRBV21-1 is a pseudogene. This CDR3 has 19 amino acids. CDR3 amino acids: CARSVRGDRLFLSNQPQHF. CDR3 nucleotides: TGTGCCCGCAGTGTCCGGGGGGACAGGCTGTTTCTTAGCAATCAGCCCCAGCATTTT.

Written as DNA, the CDR3 is TGCGCCAGCAGCCTGATTAGCGGGGGGGCCACAGATACGCAGTATTTT. Protein product: CASSLISGGATDTQYF. This chain links TRBV4-1 with TRBJ2-3; the match to TRBD2 covers 11 bases. The germline V gene has CDR1 MGHRA and CDR2 YSYEKL. CDR3 size: 16 residues. The V segment lost 4 bases and the J segment 2 bases; nucleotides outside the gene matches: 5.

V and J are TRBV5-4 and TRBJ2-1; TRBD1 agrees at 7 bases. J lost 3 bases, V lost 4 bases, and 10 bases had no gene match. CDR1 SGHNT and CDR2 YYREEE come from the germline V gene (reference sequence). This CDR3 comprises 16 residues. The CDR3 sequence: CASSPSTGTVYNEQFF. The CDR3 nucleotides read TGTGCCAGCAGCCCCTCGACAGGGACGGTCTACAATGAGCAGTTCTTC.

Worth noting for this clone: The junction and the germline gene differ at one end; a read error may be behind it. This chain connects TRBV12-3 or TRBV12-4 to TRBJ1-2; no definite D call. The CDR3 covers 11 residues. The CDR3, as DNA: TGTGCCAGCAGTTTATTGGGCACGATACACTTC. This encodes CASSLLGTIHF.

J is TRBJ2-3 and V is TRBV5-1, with unresolved D. Trimming pared 2 bases from V and 4 bases from J, leaving 11 bases between. The CDR3 totals 14 residues. CDR1 SGHRS and CDR2 YFSETQ come from the germline V gene. Here the CDR3 DNA reads TGCGCCAGCAGCTTTGGTTCCGCGGCAGATACGCAGTATTTT. It codes for CASSFGSAADTQYF.

The chain joins TRBV11-2 to TRBJ2-1; D is ambiguous. Trimming stripped 0 bases from V and 4 bases from J, with 10 bases between. CDR3 length equals 15 residues. Germline values: CDR1 SGHAT, CDR2 FQNNGV. The CDR3 nucleotides read TGTGCCAGCAGCTTAGATCAATTAGAGTACAATGAGCAGTTCTTC. This sequence encodes CASSLDQLEYNEQFF.

For the CDR3, the DNA is TGTGCCAGCAGCCTGTGGCAGGGGAATCAGCCCCAGCATTTT. This codes for CASSLWQGNQPQHF. The chain employs TRBV5-6 and TRBJ1-5, with a tentative D call TRBD1 (6 bases). CDR3 length: 14 residues. Trimming shortened V by 4 bases and J by 4 bases, and 12 bases separated the two germline ends. Germline V CDR1 and CDR2: SGHDT, YYEEEE.

The chain employs TRBV9 and TRBJ2-3; D is unresolved. Between the trimmed V and J ends, which lost 4 bases and 2 bases, there was a span of 14 bases. The CDR3 contains 15 residues. From germline, CDR1 is SGDLS and CDR2 YYNGEE. Here the CDR3 reads CASSPRQFLTDTQYF. The CDR3 coding sequence is TGTGCCAGCAGCCCCCGACAATTCCTCACAGATACGCAGTATTTT. The full variable domain, its missing parts supplied by reference TRBV9 and TRBJ2-3, is DSGVTQTPKHLITATGQRVTLRCSPRSGDLSVYWYQQSLDQGLQFLIQYYNGEERAKGNILERFSAQQFPDLHSELNLSSLELGDSALYFCASSPRQFLTDTQYFGPGTRLTVL.

The rearrangement links TRBV27 to TRBJ2-7; 10 bases are shared with TRBD1. This CDR3 is built from 16 residues. Germline loops: CDR1 MNHEY, CDR2 SMNVEV (reference sequence). V gave up 6 bases and J gave up 2 bases; unmatched junction bases: 10. The chain's CDR3 is CASSPLGQGGPYEQYF. The CDR3 DNA follows: TGTGCCAGCAGCCCCCTCGGACAGGGGGGACCCTACGAGCAGTACTTC.

This sequence joins TRBV15 and TRBJ2-5; 7 bases are shared with TRBD2. This CDR3 spans 16 amino acids. V gave up 5 bases and J gave up 5 bases; unmatched junction bases: 14. Per the germline V gene, CDR1 is LNHNV and CDR2 is YYDKDF (reference sequence). CDR3 region: CATSLEGRLAGETQYF. DNA of the CDR3: TGTGCCACCAGCCTGGAGGGACGACTAGCAGGGGAGACCCAGTACTTC.

The rearrangement links TRBV11-2 to TRBJ2-3; TRBD2 aligns across 7 bases. This CDR3 region has 16 residues. CDR1 and CDR2 (germline): SGHAT, FQNNGV. V lost 1 base, J lost 3 bases, and 7 bases stayed unmatched. The chain's CDR3 is CASSLGGGSLTDTQYF. CDR3 DNA sequence: TGTGCCAGCAGCTTAGGGGGGGGGAGTTTGACAGATACGCAGTATTTT.

The V gene is TRBV27, the J gene TRBJ1-6; 7 bases match TRBD1. The CDR3 loop spans 13 amino acids. CDR1 MNHEY and CDR2 SMNVEV come from the germline V gene (reference sequence). V dropped 8 bases and J dropped 5; count of bases not matched to a gene: 3. The CDR3 bases are TGTGCCAGCGTAGACAGGGATAATTCACCCCTCCACTTT. Translation gives CASVDRDNSPLHF.

The chain employs TRBV18 and TRBJ1-2; D gene uncertain. Germline CDR1 reads KGHSH; CDR2 reads LQKENI. V lost 4 bases and J lost 1, with 10 bases in between. This CDR3 is 14 amino acids long. The DNA of the CDR3 is TGTGCCAGCTCACGGGAGGGCCGTAACTATGGCTACACCTTC. Encoded protein: CASSREGRNYGYTF.

This clone was observed a single time. V is TRBV4-1 and J is TRBJ1-5; D remains ambiguous. This CDR3 region has 16 residues. From germline, CDR1 is MGHRA and CDR2 YSYEKL. Trimming removed 3 bases at V and 0 bases at J, with 12 bases between. Written as DNA, the CDR3 is TGCGCCAGCAGCCACAGGTGGCAGAGTAGCAATCAGCCCCAGCATTTT. Translation gives CASSHRWQSSNQPQHF.

The chain employs TRBV19 and TRBJ1-1, with D possibly being TRBD1 (5 bases). The V gene lost 1 base and the J gene lost 0 bases, with 12 bases spanning the gap. The CDR3 length is 16 residues. Germline-derived CDR1 and CDR2 are LNHDA and SQIVND (reference sequence). The CDR3 coding sequence is TGTGCCAGTAGTATAGCCCAGGGATTCATGAACACTGAAGCTTTCTTT. The encoded protein is CASSIAQGFMNTEAFF.

The V gene is TRBV27, the J gene TRBJ1-6; TRBD1 agrees at 9 bases. CDR1 and CDR2 (germline): MNHEY, SMNVEV (reference sequence). V lost 6 bases and J lost 10; bases outside the gene matches: 13. The CDR3 is made up of 16 amino acids. The CDR3 DNA reads as TGTGCCAGCAGCAGAATCAGCGGGACAGGGACCTCACCCCTCCACTTT. This sequence encodes CASSRISGTGTSPLHF.

The chain couples TRBV7-2 to TRBJ1-2; TRBD1 agrees at 7 bases. With 0 bases clipped from V and 2 bases from J, the junction kept 6 bases outside the gene matches. The V gene's germline CDR1 is SGHTA and CDR2 FQGNSA. This CDR3 contains 16 residues. The CDR3 DNA sequence: TGTGCCAGCAGCTTAGCATCCGGGACAGCAAACTATGGCTACACCTTC. Protein product: CASSLASGTANYGYTF.

The gene calls are TRBV3-1 (or the pseudogene TRBV3-2) and TRBJ1-2; TRBD1 aligns across 7 bases. Unmatched junction bases numbered 9, after V lost 4 bases and J lost 10 bases. The length of the CDR3 is 13 residues. The germline V gene encodes CDR1 LGHDT and CDR2 YNNKEL (reference sequence). The CDR3 spells CASSLNDRELYTF. The CDR3 DNA reads as TGTGCCAGCAGCCTAAACGACAGGGAACTCTACACCTTC.